A selection of T cell receptor beta chains follows, all from one sample in a study of CD8 T cells in acute hepatitis C reinfection. The repertoire was sequenced with immunoSEQ multiplex PCR; TCRdb's copy has only in-frame clones and lacks some. Among 2,500 or so clones listed, roughly 67% were seen once. The starting material was HCV NS3-1073 tetramer-sorted CD8+ T cells from PBMCs, obtained at follow-up. All receptors come from a man aged 35-49 years who spontaneously cleared hepatitis C infection. The CDR3 runs from the conserved cysteine through the conserved F or W. Each record gives: D gene, V gene, clone size, J gene, CDR3 DNA, CDR3 protein. The D gene is left open where the match is weak. Part of the rows lack a size; the others show once, few, many or a class for expanded clones.

>TRBD1|TRBV7-6|-|TRBJ1-2
TGTGCCAGCAGCTTAGATGAGACAGGGGGCTCTGGCTACACCTTC
CASSLDETGGSGYTF
>-|TRBV7-9|few|TRBJ1-1
TGTGCCAGCAGCCCCACGAACACTGAAGCTTTCTTT
CASSPTNTEAFF
>TRBD1|TRBV9|-|TRBJ2-6
TGTGCCAGCAGCACCCCGACAGGGTCCAACGTCCTGACTTTC
CASSTPTGSNVLTF
>-|TRBV11-2|-|TRBJ1-6
TGTGCCAGCAGCTTAGGGCAGGCGAATAATTCACCCCTCCACTTT
CASSLGQANNSPLHF
>-|TRBV28|-|TRBJ1-2
TGTGCCAGCAGACCGGGAGAATTTTATGGCTACACCTTC
CASRPGEFYGYTF
>-|TRBV19|-|TRBJ1-5
TGTGCCAGTAGTCCTGGGGACTCCAAGGCGCAGCCCCAGCATTTT
CASSPGDSKAQPQHF
>-|TRBV30|-|TRBJ1-2
TGTGCCTGGAGTGCGGCAGGGTGGCGATCAGGGGGCTACACCTTC
CAWSAAGWRSGGYTF
>TRBD1|TRBV4-2|-|TRBJ2-7
TGTGCCAGCAGTTGGGACAGGGTCTCCTACGAGCAGTACTTC
CASSWDRVSYEQYF
>-|TRBV29-1|-|TRBJ1-2
TGCAGCGACAACCAACGCTATGGCTACACCTTC
CSDNQRYGYTF
>TRBD1|TRBV28|-|TRBJ1-2
TGTGCCAGCAGTCCGTGGGACAGGGAGTGGGATGGCTACACCTTC
CASSPWDREWDGYTF
>TRBD1|TRBV6-5|-|TRBJ1-1
TGTGCCAGCAGTGACAGGGGGCCAGGCACTGAAGCTTTCTTT
CASSDRGPGTEAFF
>-|TRBV4-2|-|TRBJ2-1
TGTGCCAGCAGCCAAGACGACCCATCAGAGCAGTTCTTC
CASSQDDPSEQFF
>TRBD1|TRBV4-2|-|TRBJ2-5
TGTGCCAGCAGCCAATGGTCGGGACAGGGGAGAGTAGGCAGCGGGCAAGAGACCCAGTACTTC
CASSQWSGQGRVGSGQETQYF
>TRBD1|TRBV6-5|-|TRBJ1-5
TGTGCCAGCCAGACAGGGCCAAATCAGCCCCAGCATTTT
CASQTGPNQPQHF
>TRBD1|TRBV11-2|-|TRBJ1-2
TGTGCCAGCAGCTTACCCAGGGACAGCTTCCTAGATGGCTACACCTTC
CASSLPRDSFLDGYTF
>-|TRBV2|-|TRBJ2-7
TGTGCCAGCAGTCCCTTCCTTTACGAGCAGTACTTC
CASSPFLYEQYF
>-|TRBV21-1|-|TRBJ2-1
TGTGCCAGCAGCAAAGCTGGTCGGGGGGTTTTTGAGCAGTTCTTC
CASSKAGRGVFEQFF
>-|TRBV11-1|-|TRBJ1-1
TGTGCCAGCACCGCCACGGGTGTCACTGAAGCTTTCTTT
CASTATGVTEAFF
>-|TRBV27|few|TRBJ1-6
TGTGCCAGCAGTTTCCTTGGTGTTTCACCCCTCCACTTT
CASSFLGVSPLHF
>-|TRBV19|few|TRBJ2-3
TGTGCCAGTAGTGCCGGACTAACTAGCACAGATACGCAGTATTTT
CASSAGLTSTDTQYF
>-|TRBV27|-|TRBJ2-5
TGTGCCAGCAGTTTATACGCAGGAGGGCGGGAAGAGACCCAGTACTTC
CASSLYAGGREETQYF
>-|TRBV6-1|-|TRBJ2-7
TGTGCCAGCAGTTCAGGGTGGCAGTACTTC
CASSSGWQYF
>TRBD2|TRBV9|-|TRBJ2-5
TGTGCCAGCAGCGTAGATCCGGGGAGGGAGCAGTACTTC
CASSVDPGREQYF
>TRBD2|TRBV7-3|-|TRBJ2-3
TGTGCCAGCAGCTTAGGACTAGCGCGCACAGATACGCAGTATTTT
CASSLGLARTDTQYF
>TRBD1|TRBV27|-|TRBJ2-3
TGTGCCAGCAGCCCACAGGGGATGAACACAGATACGCAGTATTTT
CASSPQGMNTDTQYF